Sequencing of this T cell receptor (beta chain) was carried out in a study of cytomegalovirus exposure and HLA in healthy donors (dated by TCRdb to 2016 to 2017). About the study as a whole: An earlier analysis of roughly 570 of the donors reported about 280 Gb of sequence data and 117 million unique TCR beta sequences obtained from around 170 million T cells. The T cell repertoires of 670 or so subjects were profiled by immunosequencing and related to cytomegalovirus serostatus. In addition to the first cohort of 666 subjects, a separate validation cohort of 130 or so different subjects was used. Genome-wide SNP genotypes for about three fifths of the 666 donors were used in a later genetic analysis, which treated that subset as a discovery cohort. The number of typed donors differed by locus: roughly 629-630 for A, B, C, DRB1 and DQB1; approximately 530 for DQA1; approximately 610 for DPA1; and some 470 for DPB1. Of the 398 genotyped donors, less than 85% were placed in the genetic ancestry cluster associated with self-reported Caucasian donors. All discovery cohort repertoires had been generated on a single sequencing platform. An early release that covered some 630 HLA-typed donors contained approximately 300 gigabases of sequencing data and 65 million to 100 million unique TCR sequences. The study combined high-throughput TCR immunosequencing, statistical association of individual TCRs with disease status, and machine learning to predict cytomegalovirus infection status. The study aimed to test whether cataloging public T cell receptors could reveal signatures of past pathogen exposure. HLA typing included class I and class II loci at four-digit resolution. A later analysis re-analyzed previously published TCR beta repertoires from roughly 600 donors and added high-resolution HLA genotyping to study TCR occurrence patterns. Across 398 genotyped donors of the cohort, an average of roughly 200,000 unique TCR beta nucleotide sequences per donor were sequenced, and around 20% of those sequences were non-productive. To decide whether each TCR beta V gene segment behaved as functional or pseudogenic, an earlier analysis of 587 of the donors relied on high-throughput TCR beta sequencing. Roughly 5 DR-DQ haplotypes were handled as single units for association and clustering, since linkage in the cohort was strong. In the later analysis, no new phenotypic data were used to find candidate immune exposures; instead, reliance was placed on TCR beta sequences and their occurrence across donors. Alongside the repertoire data, information on donor age, sex, ethnicity and CMV serostatus was compiled. Overall study outcomes, separate from this receptor: Most TCR sequences were observed very rarely across donors, whereas some public TCRs were present in many individuals. The presence/absence analyses assumed that sequencing depth was roughly uniform across donors, and that assumption may not be true. The only immune exposure information available for the cohort was CMV serostatus. Assigning TCR associations to individual alleles was difficult when HLA alleles, especially DR and DQ, strongly co-occurred. An association between a missense DCLRE1C variant and V-gene and J-gene trimming of TCR beta chains was found in a later genetic analysis and replicated in an independent cohort. Specific HLA alleles were associated with roughly 16,000 TCR beta sequences at a false discovery rate of 0.05 in a later analysis. In the study, 150 to 200 TCR beta chains were listed as associated with cytomegalovirus. In vitro tests confirmed that three of the cytomegalovirus-associated TCR beta chains recognize cytomegalovirus antigens. According to a later analysis, most CMV-associated TCR beta chains appeared to be HLA-restricted, and the HLA associations seemed to be driven largely by CMV exposure. A further reported finding was that TCR beta sequences accurately predicted the HLA-A and HLA-B alleles for most subjects in the first cohort. An earlier analysis of around 540 of the donors showed that most TCR beta V segments appeared in productive rearrangements either about 87% or about 30% of the time, which broadly matched IMGT annotations. Compared with the approximately 600-donor mean, donors in an Asian-associated ancestry cluster had fewer N-insertions in productive TCRs, according to a later genetic analysis. The sequencing pipeline was judged likely to have produced a cluster of highly shared sequence variants as a technical artifact. A later analysis found that HLA-associated TCR beta chains were more clonally expanded and had lower generation probabilities than equally common non-associated chains. According to a later analysis, parvovirus B19, influenza, CMV and Epstein-Barr virus appeared linked to several top co-occurrence clusters. The earlier analysis of some 560 of the donors excluded roughly 17 rarely observed V segments, including chromosome 9 orphons, because counts were too low. Correlated functional status among segregating V segments might reflect linkage disequilibrium, but an unknown experimental factor could not be ruled out. The authors suggested that the approach could potentially be generalized to other disease states and immunological phenotypes. The classifier was reported to diagnose cytomegalovirus status with high specificity and sensitivity in both the original cohort and the validation cohort. Some IMGT-functional V segments, including TRBV6-2 and TRBV6-3, could not be distinguished by the 87-base-pair reads and were therefore excluded. Because HLA typing was unavailable for some donors at each locus, only the typed subset was used in association tests. This cohort had only TCR beta chains sequenced, and the lack of alpha or paired-chain data limited which features could be detected. A later analysis found that TCR association rates varied across HLA loci, with DRB1 alleles showing the most associated TCRs and HLA-C alleles the fewest.

Details on this clone: There is no known antigen for this receptor. No base quality information exists; no much larger clone differs at one position.

The germline V gene specifies SQVTM as CDR1 and ANQGSEA as CDR2. The junction shows trimming of 1 base on V and 6 bases on J, plus 6 bases between the germline ends. Measured from the cysteine to the phenylalanine, the CDR3 is 12 residues long. The read is trimmed to its CDR3 DNA, 36 bases read in frame from base 1. The cohort was made up of around 720 healthy bone marrow donors. At the time of sampling, every cohort member was nominally healthy, though immune exposures that went unrecorded were likely present. The donor tested CMV seronegative, placing the donor among the 350 to 400 seronegative members of the cohort. A peripheral blood sample was provided by each donor, and peripheral blood mononuclear cells were used for TCR beta sequencing. Genomic DNA was extracted from the blood cell samples with the Qiagen DNeasy Blood Extraction Kit. Preparation of the library involved the immunoSEQ multiplex PCR assay. The multiplex PCR relied on a mix of 60 forward primers for TCR Vbeta segments and 13 reverse primers for TCR Jbeta segments. The CDR3 region of rearranged TCR beta genes was amplified from genomic DNA with a multiplex PCR assay. The Illumina HiSeq System was used to sequence the amplified TCR beta libraries as 87-base-pair reads. On the authors' methods: Across the 670 or so repertoires, a later analysis counted approximately 75 million unique TCR beta chains, roughly 11 million of which were shared by at least two donors. To remove PCR and sequencing errors, raw reads were error-corrected and collapsed into unique sequences using a nearest-neighbor algorithm that merged closely related sequences. Alignment of CDR3 sequences to IMGT reference sequences was used to assign V, D and J gene segments. For a sequence to be retained, a match of at least six nucleotides was required to both a V gene segment and a J gene segment. A rearrangement counted as productive if the CDR3 had no stop codons and remained in frame with V and J, and every other rearrangement counted as non-productive. CDR3 was defined according to IMGT convention as the region running from the second conserved V-encoded cysteine to the conserved J-encoded phenylalanine. The earlier analysis of some 550 of the donors excluded any sequence lacking an unambiguous match to a single V gene segment. In an earlier analysis of approximately 590 of the donors, V segments were called functional above 56.7% productive rearrangements and were called segregating when the between-donor standard deviation exceeded 5%. A statistical classification framework was built for diagnosing cytomegalovirus status from the catalog of TCR beta chain sequences. In a later analysis, TCR nucleotide sequences were compared against IMGT/GENE-DB human TR gene sequences so that V and J genes could be assigned. The TCRdist pipeline was used in a later analysis to assign CDR3 sequences and most-parsimonious VDJ recombination scenarios. A later analysis defined each TCR beta chain by its CDR3 amino acid sequence plus V-gene family, and excluded reads lacking a unique V-gene family. In a later analysis, approximately 590 highly shared, low-generation-probability nucleotide sequences were removed to address suspected cross-contamination and a sequencing artifact. In a later analysis, a clonal expansion index was calculated for each public chain from normalized within-repertoire ranks of inferred template counts. Generation probabilities in a later analysis came from a VDJ recombination model fitted to out-of-frame rearrangements, and those results were checked against IGoR. In a later analysis, hypergeometric tests were used to score TCR-TCR, TCR-HLA and TCR-CMV co-occurrence, with a repertoire-size bias correction applied to TCR pairs. In a later analysis, false discovery rates were estimated by permuting HLA or CMV assignments 20 times. In a later analysis, co-occurring TCRs were grouped with DBSCAN, and TCRdist sequence similarity was added when clustering was performed within HLA-allele-positive subsets. Co-occurrence clustering excluded repertoires with fewer than 30,000 or more than 120,000 public chains, plus five with anomalous nucleotide sharing. Not all clones reach the TCRdb copy of this immuneACCESS table, which keeps in-frame sequences only. Checked studies attribute under half of the gap to unresolved V genes and leave the rest unexplained. V, J and clone size are taken as reported in that table, and D and trimming were inferred from the DNA itself. This sample gives approximately 70,000 clones in total; roughly 80% of them show up just once. The top ten hold about 3.2% of the sample.

The rearranged segments are TRBV29-1 and TRBJ2-2, with the D gene not confidently named. The receptor comes from a woman aged 25 to 39 in good health and CMV-seronegative. Input material: PBMCs. The nucleotides read TGCAGCGTTGAAGCCCTCCCCGGGGAGCTGTTTTTT. This translates into CSVEALPGELFF.